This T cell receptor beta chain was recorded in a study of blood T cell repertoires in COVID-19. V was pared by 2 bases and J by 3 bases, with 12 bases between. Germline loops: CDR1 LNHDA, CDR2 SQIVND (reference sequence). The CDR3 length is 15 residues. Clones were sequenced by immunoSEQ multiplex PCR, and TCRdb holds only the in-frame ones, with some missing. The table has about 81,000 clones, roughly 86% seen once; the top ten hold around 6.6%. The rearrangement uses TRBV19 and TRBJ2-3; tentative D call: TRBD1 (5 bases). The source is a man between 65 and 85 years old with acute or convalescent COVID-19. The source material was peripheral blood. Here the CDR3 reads CASSILTGATDTQYF. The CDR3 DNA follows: TGTGCCAGTAGTATATTAACAGGAGCGACAGATACGCAGTATTTT.